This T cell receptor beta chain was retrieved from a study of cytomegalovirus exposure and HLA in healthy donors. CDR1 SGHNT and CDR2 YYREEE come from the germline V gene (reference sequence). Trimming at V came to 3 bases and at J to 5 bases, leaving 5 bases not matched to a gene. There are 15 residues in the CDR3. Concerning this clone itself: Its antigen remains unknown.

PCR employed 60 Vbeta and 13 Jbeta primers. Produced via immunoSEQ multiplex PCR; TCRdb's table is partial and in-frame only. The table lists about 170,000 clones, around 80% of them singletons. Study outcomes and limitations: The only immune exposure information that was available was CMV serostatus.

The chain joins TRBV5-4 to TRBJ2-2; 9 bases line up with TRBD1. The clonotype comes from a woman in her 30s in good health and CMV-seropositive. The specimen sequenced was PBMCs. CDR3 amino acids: CASSSGTGRTGELFF. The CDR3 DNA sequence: TGTGCCAGCAGCTCGGGGACAGGGAGGACCGGGGAGCTGTTTTTT. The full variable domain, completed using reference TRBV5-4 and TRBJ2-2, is ETGVTQSPTHLIKTRGQQVTLRCSSQSGHNTVSWYQQALGQGPQFIFQYYREEENGRGNFPPRFSGLQFPNYSSELNVNALELDDSALYLCASSSGTGRTGELFFGEGSRLTVL.